Listed below are T cell receptor beta chains from one sample, sequenced in a study of cytomegalovirus exposure and HLA in healthy donors. The assay was immunoSEQ multiplex PCR, and TCRdb's table has in-frame clones only and misses some. The repertoire consists of roughly 96,000 clones, with 60% to 75% occurring once and the leading ten covering roughly 14%. Sequencing was done on a sample of PBMCs. The receptor source for this set is a woman aged 70-85 years in good health and CMV-seropositive. Each CDR3 is given without its conserved first and last residue. Each record gives: V gene, CDR3 length, D gene, CDR3 protein. A D gene is named only where the DNA matches it firmly.

TRBV28 | 13 | - | ASSLWDSLERGYT
TRBV28 | 12 | - | ASSSPGRAYGYT
TRBV11-1 | 11 | TRBD1 | ASSPGQGSEQF
TRBV9 | 13 | TRBD2 | ASSVGSSGTNEQF
TRBV10-1 | 14 | TRBD2 | ASSPFGARGGYEQY
TRBV28 | 14 | - | ASSLITGLSTDTQY
TRBV19 | 14 | - | ASSILGQSSNQPQH
TRBV5-1 | 13 | TRBD2 | ASSLAGASLETQY
TRBV7-9 | 13 | - | ASSLAPGNDYEQY
TRBV2 | 13 | TRBD2 | ASSEAGDYYNEQF
TRBV2 | 11 | - | ASSVRTYNEQF
TRBV2 | 16 | TRBD1 | ASSVILRQGARNQPQH
TRBV10-3 | 12 | TRBD2 | AISLAGGGDTQY
TRBV29-1 | 12 | - | SVEAGQGGETQY
TRBV11-2 | 10 | - | ASSLQGGGPD
TRBV7-2 | 13 | - | ASSFYRVANSPLH
TRBV6-1 | 13 | TRBD1 | ASSQSGTGALEQY
TRBV5-4 | 12 | - | ASSQPTKYNEQF
TRBV7-2 | 14 | - | ASTNQGSFGNQPQH
TRBV29-1 | 13 | TRBD1 | SGGQGAGTSGELF
TRBV28 | 9 | - | ASSLSEKLF
TRBV11-2 | 9 | - | ASRAADTQY
TRBV7-7 | 15 | TRBD2 | ASSLAERGGPYNEQF
TRBV5-1 | 12 | - | ASSLVRDIDTQY
TRBV5-1 | 12 | TRBD1 | ASSLVQGMSRAF
TRBV21-1 | 13 | - | ASSKFREANEKLF
TRBV5-8 | 14 | TRBD1 | ASRPTGATSYNEQF
TRBV5-1 | 11 | TRBD1 | ASSFGTGYGYT
TRBV5-1 | 14 | - | ASSARVPGNTGELF
TRBV27 | 13 | TRBD2 | ASSLHGLAGLSQY
TRBV7-8 | 12 | TRBD2 | ASSQTSGVDEQY
TRBV6-5 | 10 | - | ASSSSAETQY
TRBV5-1 | 14 | TRBD2 | ASSQTSGGYTGELF
TRBV7-2 | 14 | TRBD2 | ASSQYGTSGQYEQY
TRBV7-8 | 13 | TRBD2 | ATTRRTSASDTQY
TRBV19 | 16 | TRBD1 | ASSINRGQGNINYGYT
TRBV19 | 13 | - | AGRISTTKNYGYT
TRBV5-6 | 16 | TRBD1 | ASSPPGQELFSYNEQF
TRBV30 | 18 | TRBD1 | AWSFKWTRGRQGADTEAF
TRBV7-6 | 13 | - | ASSLASDTSYEQY
TRBV6-1 | 12 | TRBD2 | ASSRTSEGQTQY
TRBV19 | 15 | TRBD1 | ASSIDVGDRLGSPQH
TRBV27 | 13 | - | ASSPAGGGGTEAF
TRBV28 | 15 | TRBD2 | ASSAYVGGGSTDTQY
TRBV7-9 | 12 | TRBD1 | ASSSPGQSREQY
TRBV27 | 12 | TRBD1 | ASGKTGGNTEAF
TRBV2 | 11 | TRBD1 | ASSPGQQETQY
TRBV4-1 | 13 | TRBD1 | ASSLSGTGVHEQY
TRBV5-6 | 14 | - | ASSLVRATGANVLT
TRBV28 | 11 | TRBD1 | ASRSTGVQPQH
TRBV5-1 | 12 | - | ASRIRTVDTEAF
TRBV27 | 11 | - | ASSSRQSDWKF
TRBV6-1 | 13 | - | ATFVGSETKNIQY
TRBV6-5 | 11 | - | ASRSLSYNEQF